This T cell receptor (beta chain) was sequenced during a study of vaccination and CD4 T cells after COVID-19. Study information: From HCoV-229E, HCoV-OC43, HCoV-NL63 and SARS-CoV-2, overlapping spike peptides were used to stimulate the cells. Control wells got either CEFX epitopes, HIV-1 Nef peptides, or no peptide at all.

The study sequenced cultured CD4+ T cell DNA using the Oncomine TCR Beta short-read assay. DNA came from CD4+ T cells after culture. Each CDR3 protein gets one entry after TCRdb re-called the PCR reads with MiXCR. The table lists 10,000 to 15,000 distinct CDR3 sequences, around 56% of them singletons. Comments on this clonotype: What it binds is not known.

V lost 2 bases to trimming and J lost 0 bases, with 13 bases between them. This CDR3 region has 16 residues. Described treatment: 10-day PBMC culture with coronavirus spike peptide pools or control peptides (ViraFEST assay). PCR-confirmed positives ranged from March to December 2020, preceding US Alpha, Beta and Delta variants. This sequence originates from a human donor who had recovered from COVID-19. V gene TRBV12-3 or TRBV12-4 combines with J gene TRBJ1-2; D perhaps matches TRBD1 (5 bases). Input material: CD4+ T cells from blood, cultured in vitro. The CDR3 coding sequence is TGTGCCAGCAGTTTACACGCGGGGGGGACTAACTATGGCTACACCTTC. Amino acid sequence: CASSLHAGGTNYGYTF.